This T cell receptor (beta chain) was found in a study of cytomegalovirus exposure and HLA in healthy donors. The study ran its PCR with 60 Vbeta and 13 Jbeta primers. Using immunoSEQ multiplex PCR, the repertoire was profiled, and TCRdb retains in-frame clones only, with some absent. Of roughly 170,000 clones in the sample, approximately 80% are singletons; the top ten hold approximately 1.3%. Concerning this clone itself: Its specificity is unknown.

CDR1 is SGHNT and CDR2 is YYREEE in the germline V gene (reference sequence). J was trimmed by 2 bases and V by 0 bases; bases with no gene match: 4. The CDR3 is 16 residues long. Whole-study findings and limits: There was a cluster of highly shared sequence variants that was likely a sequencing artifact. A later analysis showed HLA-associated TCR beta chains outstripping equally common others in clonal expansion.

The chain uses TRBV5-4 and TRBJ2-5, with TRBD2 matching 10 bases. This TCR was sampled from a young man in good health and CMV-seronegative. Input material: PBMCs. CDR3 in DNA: TGTGCCAGCAGCTTGGGGACTAGCGGCCCACAAGAGACCCAGTACTTC. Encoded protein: CASSLGTSGPQETQYF.